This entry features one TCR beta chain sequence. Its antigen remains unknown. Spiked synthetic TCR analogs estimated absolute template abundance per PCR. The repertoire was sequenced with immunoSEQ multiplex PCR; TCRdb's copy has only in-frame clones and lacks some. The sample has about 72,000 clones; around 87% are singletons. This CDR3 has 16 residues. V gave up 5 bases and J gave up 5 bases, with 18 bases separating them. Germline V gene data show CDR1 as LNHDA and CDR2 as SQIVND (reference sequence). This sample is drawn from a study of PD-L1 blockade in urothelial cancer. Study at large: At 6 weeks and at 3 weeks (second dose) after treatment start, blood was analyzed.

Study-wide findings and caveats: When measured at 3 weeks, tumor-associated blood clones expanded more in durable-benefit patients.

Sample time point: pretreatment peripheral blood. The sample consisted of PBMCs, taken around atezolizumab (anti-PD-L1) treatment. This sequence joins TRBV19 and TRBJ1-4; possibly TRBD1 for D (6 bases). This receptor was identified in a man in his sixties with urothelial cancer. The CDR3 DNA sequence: TGTGCCAGTAGTGTACAGGGAAGCGAGGACAATGAAAAACTGTTTTTT. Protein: CASSVQGSEDNEKLFF.